Described below is a single T cell receptor beta chain sequence and its context. Its antigen is unknown. It was with 60 Vbeta and 13 Jbeta primers that the PCR ran. Profiled with immunoSEQ multiplex PCR; TCRdb holds only in-frame clones, not every one. The profile covers around 90,000 clones, with 55% to 65% appearing a single time and approximately 2.2% taken by the ten largest. The entry originates in a study of cytomegalovirus exposure and HLA in healthy donors. Findings of the study overall: Several top significant clusters appeared, in a later analysis, to be linked to common viral pathogens.

The CDR3 has 16 amino acids. The V end was cut by 3 bases, the J end by 8 bases, with 19 bases between. Germline CDR1 and CDR2: LGHNA and YSLEER. Sequenced material: PBMCs. The chain uses TRBV4-3 and TRBJ1-4; D possibly corresponds to TRBD1 (6 bases). The source of this sequence is a human donor in good health. For the CDR3, the DNA is TGCGCCAGCAGCCACCGCAGGGGTCAGCTTAGGGAAAAACTGTTTTTT. Amino acid sequence: CASSHRRGQLREKLFF.